Listed here are 17 T cell receptor beta chains from one sample, sequenced in a study of metastatic and nonmetastatic thyroid tumors (dated by TCRdb to 2020 to 2022). No treatment had been received by any patient before thyroid surgery. Library generation was performed with PCR. Sequencing was performed on an Illumina HiSeq 4000. The raw public reads went through TCRdb reprocessing: fastp at Q25, MiXCR clone calling, in-frame beta chains kept. A total of 14,000 or so clones appear in this sample, 20% to 30% of them only once. More than 7% of the sample comes from the top ten. Sequenced sample: blood. These receptor sequences come from a female donor with papillary thyroid cancer or a benign thyroid nodule (not recorded which). Some clones in this sample may be carry-over from other donors' samples.

This clone qualifies as medium-sized. The chain employs TRBV19 and TRBJ2-7; 11 nucleotides match TRBD2. With 4 bases clipped from V and 2 bases from J, the junction kept 1 base outside the gene matches. The CDR3 length is 14 residues. Germline assignment: CDR1 LNHDA and CDR2 SQIVND (reference sequence). Here the CDR3 DNA reads TGTGCCAGTAGTACTAGCGGGGGGACCTACGAGCAGTACTTC. Translation gives CASSTSGGTYEQYF. Variable domain in full (rest from reference TRBV19 and TRBJ2-7): DGGITQSPKYLFRKEGQNVTLSCEQNLNHDAMYWYRQDPGQGLRLIYYSQIVNDFQKGDIAEGYSVSREKKESFPLTVTSAQKNPTAFYLCASSTSGGTYEQYFGPGTRLTVT.

This clone was counted ten times or more. The rearrangement links TRBV7-6 to TRBJ2-3, with TRBD2 identical over 9 bases. J was trimmed by 4 bases and V by 7 bases; bases with no gene match: 12. The CDR3 sequence is 16 residues long. Germline CDR1 reads SGHVS; CDR2 reads FNYEAQ. CDR3 DNA: TGTGCCAGCACCCGGATGGGACTAGCTAGGGCAGATACGCAGTATTTT. Translated: CASTRMGLARADTQYF.

This clone has more than one count but fewer than ten. At one end, the junction sequence differs from germline, possibly due to a read error. V gene TRBV12-3 or TRBV12-4 combines with J gene TRBJ2-1; TRBD2 aligns across 7 bases. This CDR3 contains 15 residues. As DNA, the CDR3 is TGTGCCAGCAGTCTGACCAGCGGGGCCGACTATGAGCGGTTCTTC. Protein: CASSLTSGADYERFF.

The chain links TRBV5-1 to TRBJ2-7; D might be TRBD2 (6 bases). The ends were cut back, 4 bases at V and 3 bases at J, with 17 bases in the middle. There are 15 residues in the CDR3. Germline V CDR1 and CDR2: SGHRS, YFSETQ. The CDR3 DNA follows: TGCGCCAGCAGCCTTTCCGGGACTTTTTTCTACGAGCAGTACTTC. Encoded protein: CASSLSGTFFYEQYF. The variable domain in full, completed from reference TRBV5-1 and TRBJ2-7, reads KAGVTQTPRYLIKTRGQQVTLSCSPISGHRSVSWYQQTPGQGLQFLFEYFSETQRNKGNFPGRFSGRQFSNSRSEMNVSTLELGDSALYLCASSLSGTFFYEQYFGPGTRLTVT.

This clone is deemed medium-sized. The chain links TRBV24-1 to TRBJ2-3, with D maybe TRBD2 (5 bases). This CDR3 comprises 14 residues. The germline gives CDR1 KGHDR, CDR2 SFDVKD. V was pared by 7 bases and J by 6 bases, with 16 bases between. Here the CDR3 DNA reads TGTGCCACCAGCGGGGTCTCCTCGCGGGATACGCAGTATTTT. Amino acid sequence: CATSGVSSRDTQYF.

This clone showed up just a few times. The genes are TRBV6-1 and TRBJ1-2, with D maybe TRBD1 (5 bases). V gave up 5 bases and J gave up 0 bases, with 16 bases separating them. CDR3 size: 16 residues. The germline CDR1 and CDR2 sequences are MNHNS and SASEGT. The CDR3 reads CASSLGETKTNYGYTF. CDR3 DNA sequence: TGTGCCAGCAGTTTGGGGGAGACCAAAACTAACTATGGCTACACCTTC.

The chain combines TRBV20-1 with TRBJ2-3, with 8 bases matching TRBD2. In germline, CDR1 is DFQATT, CDR2 SNEGSKA (reference sequence). This CDR3 spans 14 amino acids. V lost 6 bases to trimming and J lost 4 bases; unmatched junction nucleotides: 9. CDR3 DNA sequence: TGCAGTGCCAACAGCGGGAGAGGTCCAGATACGCAGTATTTT. This encodes CSANSGRGPDTQYF.

The rearrangement links TRBV6-2 or TRBV6-3 to TRBJ1-2, with 8 bases aligning to TRBD1. CDR1 and CDR2 from the germline V gene are MNHEY and SVGEGT. The ends lost 4 bases at V and 2 bases at J; junction bases unmatched: 3. The CDR3 length is 14 residues. The DNA for the CDR3 is TGTGCCAGCAGTTCAGGGGGCGGAAACTATGGCTACACCTTC. Translated, it gives CASSSGGGNYGYTF.

This sequence joins TRBV5-1 and TRBJ2-7, with D uncertain. Germline-derived CDR1 and CDR2 are SGHRS and YFSETQ. With 0 bases removed from V and 1 base from J, the gap between germline ends came to 11 bases. The CDR3 contains 15 residues. The CDR3, as DNA: TGCGCCAGCAGCTTGGATCAACGGTCGTCCTACGAGCAGTACTTC. Translation: CASSLDQRSSYEQYF. Looking up the rest from reference TRBV5-1 and TRBJ2-7 gives the full variable domain: KAGVTQTPRYLIKTRGQQVTLSCSPISGHRSVSWYQQTPGQGLQFLFEYFSETQRNKGNFPGRFSGRQFSNSRSEMNVSTLELGDSALYLCASSLDQRSSYEQYFGPGTRLTVT.

Details on this clone: One end of the junction does not line up with germline, which may come from a read error. The J gene is TRBJ1-2, the V gene TRBV19; 7 nucleotides match TRBD1. CDR3 size: 15 residues. Germline V lookup: CDR1 LNHDA, CDR2 SQIVND (reference sequence). The CDR3 DNA is TGTGCCGGTAGGAGTGGACAGGAAGCTAACTATGGCTACACCTTC. Its protein product is CAGRSGQEANYGYTF.

The V gene is TRBV20-1, the J gene TRBJ2-5; the match to TRBD2 covers 13 bases. This CDR3 spans 13 amino acids. CDR1 DFQATT and CDR2 SNEGSKA come from the germline V gene (reference sequence). Unmatched junction bases numbered 4, after V lost 6 bases and J lost 6 bases. The DNA of the CDR3 is TGCAGTGCAGGGACTAGCGGGGAACAGACCCAGTACTTC. As protein: CSAGTSGEQTQYF.

The chain has TRBV19 and TRBJ1-2, with 8 bases matching TRBD1. CDR1 is LNHDA and CDR2 is SQIVND in the germline V gene (reference sequence). The CDR3 runs to 15 residues. Losses at the gene ends were 5 bases for V and 4 bases for J; bases not matched to a gene: 9. CDR3 DNA: TGTGCCAGTAGTTTCTCCGGACAGGGCCTCTATGGCTACACCTTC. It codes for CASSFSGQGLYGYTF.

This clone was observed at least ten times. This chain joins TRBV5-4 and TRBJ1-1; TRBD1 agrees at 7 bases. This CDR3 spans 14 amino acids. The J segment lost 0 bases and the V segment lost 4 bases, leaving 3 bases of the junction unmatched. Germline CDR1 SGHNT, CDR2 YYREEE (reference sequence). In nucleotides, the CDR3 is TGTGCCAGCAGCCGGGACAGTTTGAACACTGAAGCTTTCTTT. Translation gives CASSRDSLNTEAFF.

This clone was observed at least ten times. V is TRBV30 and J is TRBJ2-5; 8 bases map to TRBD2. The trim removed 1 base at V and 5 bases at J, leaving 27 bases unmatched. CDR3 length: 21 amino acids. Germline V lookup: CDR1 GTSNPN, CDR2 SVGIG (reference sequence). CDR3: CAWSAPSIRTLEREYVETQYF. The CDR3 DNA is TGTGCCTGGAGTGCCCCCTCCATCAGGACCTTAGAGCGGGAGTACGTGGAGACCCAGTACTTC.

Only a few counts were recorded for this clone. The chain links TRBV10-3 to TRBJ2-7; either TRBD1 or TRBD2 may fit D (7 bases each). This CDR3 region has 13 residues. From germline, CDR1 is ENHRY and CDR2 SYGVKD. Deletions cut 10 bases from V and 0 bases from J, with 13 bases between. Here the CDR3 reads CATRGEGSYEQYF. CDR3 bases: TGTGCCACCAGGGGGGAGGGCTCCTACGAGCAGTACTTC.

This clone is medium-sized in the sample. The rearrangement links TRBV6-1 to TRBJ2-7; TRBD1 might be the D (5 bases). The ends were cut back, 4 bases at V and 1 base at J, with 8 bases in the middle. The germline gives CDR1 MNHNS, CDR2 SASEGT. The CDR3 extends over 13 amino acids. The chain's CDR3 is CASSVTGSYEQYF. The CDR3 nucleotides are TGTGCCAGCAGTGTCACAGGTTCCTACGAGCAGTACTTC.

The V gene is TRBV2, the J gene TRBJ2-1; 15 bases fit TRBD2. Germline trimming cut 5 bases from V and 4 bases from J; bases unmatched to any gene: 9. Per germline, CDR1 SNHLY and CDR2 FYNNEI. CDR3 length: 18 residues. In nucleotides, the CDR3 is TGTGCCAGCAGTCCTCTACGGACTAGCGGGAGGGTTTACAATGAGCAGTTCTTC. Translated: CASSPLRTSGRVYNEQFF.